This T cell receptor (beta chain) appears in the sequencing data of a study of shared clonotypes between healthy human individuals. Study outcomes and limitations: Generation probabilities were higher for clonotypes shared across all four sorted-subset donors than for unshared ones.

Generated by immunoSEQ multiplex PCR, the TCRdb table keeps only in-frame clones and is missing some. The sample carries under 600,000 clones, roughly 97% recorded once. This clone was seen a few times. Its antigen is as yet unknown. In the same sample, other DNA sequences code for this CDR3. CDR3 length equals 13 residues. V shed 1 base and J shed 4 bases, with 7 bases lying between them. CDR1 is MNHNS and CDR2 is SASEGT in the germline V gene. Sequenced sample: naive CD4+ T cells sorted from blood. The subset was: CD45RA+ positively selected. This receptor was taken from a woman younger than 45 in good health. The rearrangement links TRBV6-1 to TRBJ1-1, with a weak D call TRBD1 (5 bases). CDR3 loop: CASSEVGGTEAFF. CDR3 DNA: TGTGCCAGCAGTGAAGTCGGGGGCACTGAAGCTTTCTTT.